These 7 T cell receptor beta chains came from one sample sequenced in a study of T cell changes during pregnancy in multiple sclerosis. The repertoire was sequenced with immunoSEQ multiplex PCR; TCRdb's copy has only in-frame clones and lacks some. The sample holds 40,000 to 60,000 clones, roughly 92% seen once. This specimen consisted of CD4+ T cells from peripheral blood mononuclear cells, obtained in the third trimester of pregnancy. These receptors came from a female donor with multiple sclerosis, enrolled in a pregnancy study.

The chain combines TRBV19 with TRBJ2-7; D might be TRBD1 (5 bases). With 6 bases removed from V and 3 bases from J, the gap between germline ends came to 9 bases. Germline CDR1 is LNHDA and CDR2 is SQIVND (reference sequence). The CDR3 has 12 residues. CDR3 in amino acids: CASSGQGYEQYF. The CDR3 bases are TGTGCCAGTAGCGGGCAGGGCTACGAGCAGTACTTC.

The chain has TRBV5-5 and TRBJ1-5; tentative D call: TRBD1 (5 bases). The CDR3 totals 14 residues. Germline values: CDR1 SGHKS, CDR2 YYEKEE (reference sequence). V was clipped by 4 bases and J by 4 bases, with 12 bases between them. The CDR3 here is CASSTGLANQPQHF. CDR3 nucleotides: TGTGCCAGCAGCACGGGACTGGCAAATCAGCCCCAGCATTTT.

J is TRBJ2-1 and V is TRBV27, with a tentative D call TRBD2 (7 bases). The CDR3 sequence is 15 residues long. Trimming stripped 4 bases from V and 2 bases from J, with 12 bases between. Germline assignment: CDR1 MNHEY and CDR2 SMNVEV (reference sequence). The CDR3 is CASSYLGGPYNEQFF. CDR3 DNA: TGTGCCAGCAGTTACCTGGGGGGGCCCTACAATGAGCAGTTCTTC.

The chain is built from TRBV5-8 and TRBJ1-2; 9 positions match TRBD1. The germline V gene has CDR1 SGHTS and CDR2 YDEGEE. CDR3 size: 13 residues. The V segment lost 4 bases and the J segment 5 bases; nucleotides outside the gene matches: 3. This CDR3 reads CASSRGQGYGYTF. For the CDR3, the DNA is TGTGCCAGCAGCCGGGGACAGGGTTATGGCTACACCTTC.

This clone was recorded a few times. The CDR3 loop reads CASSFRGHEQFF. The CDR3 coding sequence is TGTGCCAGCAGCTTCAGGGGGCATGAGCAGTTCTTC. The chain joins TRBV7-2 to TRBJ2-1; 8 positions agree with TRBD1. The junction had 0 bases not matched to a gene; V was cut back by 3 bases and J by 8 bases. The CDR3 totals 12 residues. Germline V lookup: CDR1 SGHTA, CDR2 FQGNSA.

This clone was detected only once. This rearrangement joins TRBV27 to TRBJ1-1; D is unclear. Germline V gene sequence: CDR1 MNHEY, CDR2 SMNVEV (reference sequence). V was shortened by 6 bases and J by 5 bases, with 16 bases between the two germline ends. The CDR3 is 14 residues long. In DNA form, the CDR3 reads TGTGCCAGCAGCCCCCTAGCGGGATGGACTGAAGCTTTCTTT. Encoded protein: CASSPLAGWTEAFF.

The V and J genes are TRBV6-4 and TRBJ2-1; D is uncertain. Germline loops: CDR1 MRHNA, CDR2 SNTAGT. CDR3 length equals 15 residues. The ends were cut back, 6 bases at V and 5 bases at J, with 17 bases in the middle. CDR3 DNA sequence: TGTGCCAGCAGCCCCATTTCGGGTTTTCACAATGAGCAGTTCTTC. Translating it yields CASSPISGFHNEQFF.